These 2 T cell receptor beta chains were sequenced from one sample in a study of cytomegalovirus exposure and HLA in healthy donors. PCR employed 60 Vbeta and 13 Jbeta primers. The repertoire was sequenced with immunoSEQ multiplex PCR; TCRdb's copy has only in-frame clones and lacks some. In total, the table holds under 200,000 clones. The source material was PBMCs. The source of these receptors is a man aged 25 to 40 in good health and CMV-seronegative.

V is TRBV30 and J is TRBJ1-2, with D perhaps TRBD1 (5 bases). The germline CDR1 and CDR2 sequences are GTSNPN and SVGIG (reference sequence). Deletions cut 8 bases from V and 7 bases from J, with 14 bases between. The CDR3 totals 11 residues. The CDR3 protein is CARGGAGGYTF. DNA for the CDR3: TGTGCCCGGGGCGGGGCAGGTGGCTACACCTTC.

The rearrangement joins TRBV18 to TRBJ1-1; the D is unclear. The germline gives CDR1 KGHSH, CDR2 LQKENI. The CDR3 is made up of 14 amino acids. Trimming left V 1 base short and J 6 bases short, with 12 bases between. CDR3 sequence reads: CASSPLRGGSEAFF. The DNA for the CDR3 is TGTGCCAGCTCACCACTTCGGGGAGGGTCTGAAGCTTTCTTT.